Below, 7 T cell receptor beta chains from the same sample are listed, as sequenced in a study of cytomegalovirus exposure and HLA in healthy donors. The PCR made use of 60 Vbeta and 13 Jbeta primers. Clones were sequenced by immunoSEQ multiplex PCR, and TCRdb holds only the in-frame ones, with some missing. Here the sample spans around 170,000 clones, over 75% being singletons. The sequenced sample was PBMCs. The receptors were gathered from a woman under 40 in good health and CMV-seronegative.

V is TRBV5-4 and J is TRBJ2-5; 10 bases are a match to TRBD1. Trimming removed 5 bases from V and 4 bases from J; junction bases left unmatched: 11. The CDR3 is 16 residues long. Germline V gene sequence: CDR1 SGHNT, CDR2 YYREEE (reference sequence). The CDR3 region is CASSPAGTGDRETQYF. The CDR3 nucleotides are TGTGCCAGCAGTCCTGCCGGGACAGGGGATAGAGAGACCCAGTACTTC.

The rearrangement uses TRBV7-6 and TRBJ1-1; the D gene is possibly TRBD1 (5 bases). The germline CDR1 and CDR2 sequences are SGHVS and FNYEAQ. This CDR3 contains 16 residues. Trimming cost V 1 base and J 4 bases, with 16 bases left between them. Here the CDR3 reads CASSLGSRGWSTEAFF. The CDR3 region has the DNA TGTGCCAGCAGCTTAGGGTCGCGGGGGTGGAGCACTGAAGCTTTCTTT.

The V and J genes are TRBV5-1 and TRBJ1-1; 8 bases are shared with TRBD1. Germline assignment: CDR1 SGHRS and CDR2 YFSETQ. There are 16 residues in the CDR3. V shed 4 bases, J shed 0 bases, and the junction held 8 bases outside the gene matches. The CDR3 region is CASSAKATGVNTEAFF. Here the CDR3 DNA reads TGCGCCAGCAGCGCAAAAGCGACAGGGGTGAACACTGAAGCTTTCTTT.

J is TRBJ2-7 and V is TRBV6-6; D is uncertain. V lost 6 bases and J 6 bases, leaving 12 bases between the germline ends. The CDR3 totals 12 residues. Germline V gene lookup returns CDR1 MNHNY and CDR2 SVGAGI (reference sequence). Here the CDR3 DNA reads TGTGCCAGCAGGCATTCAGGATCCGAGCAGTACTTC. Translation gives CASRHSGSEQYF.

The rearrangement joins TRBV7-3 to TRBJ1-1; tentatively, D is TRBD1 (5 bases). Germline assignment: CDR1 SGHTA and CDR2 FQGTGA. CDR3 length: 13 residues. The V end lost 5 bases, the J end lost 8 bases, and 15 bases lay between the germline ends. CDR3 region: CASSPAGGLEAFF. CDR3 DNA: TGTGCCAGCAGCCCAGCGGGGGGGTTGGAAGCTTTCTTT.

V usage is TRBV5-6 and J usage is TRBJ2-2; TRBD2 aligns across 10 bases. After removal of 2 bases from V and 2 bases from J, the junction contained 6 bases not matched to a gene. The CDR3 consists of 17 residues. The germline V gene encodes CDR1 SGHDT and CDR2 YYEEEE. The CDR3 sequence: CASSFERGGLNTGELFF. Written as DNA, the CDR3 is TGTGCCAGCAGCTTCGAGCGGGGGGGCTTAAACACCGGGGAGCTGTTTTTT.

This chain links TRBV9 with TRBJ1-1; possibly TRBD1 for D (6 bases). Trimming removed 4 bases from V and 4 bases from J, with 17 bases in between. The CDR3 is made up of 15 amino acids. Germline V gene data show CDR1 as SGDLS and CDR2 as YYNGEE. CDR3 sequence: CASSFLPGGATEAFF. DNA for the CDR3: TGTGCCAGCAGCTTCCTCCCCGGGGGGGCCACTGAAGCTTTCTTT.